The present T cell receptor beta chain was sequenced within a study of blood T cells in healthy people across ages. CDR1 DFQATT and CDR2 SNEGSKA come from the germline V gene (reference sequence). The V segment lost 3 bases and the J segment 6 bases; nucleotides outside the gene matches: 11. CDR3 size: 15 residues. Then a second PCR, running roughly 7 to 11 cycles, was carried out with a sample-barcoded 5' primer and a J-beta primer mix. TCRdb processed the 5' RACE reads anew with MiXCR; each CDR3 protein has one entry. The sample has 720,000 or so distinct CDR3 sequences, approximately 40% seen once.

The receptor was derived from a man older than 75 in good health. The sample taken for sequencing was blood. The V call is TRBV20-1, the J call TRBJ1-2; 9 bases fit TRBD1. Here the CDR3 reads CSASAGTGPVDGYTF. The CDR3, as DNA: TGCAGTGCTAGTGCCGGGACAGGGCCGGTAGATGGCTACACCTTC.